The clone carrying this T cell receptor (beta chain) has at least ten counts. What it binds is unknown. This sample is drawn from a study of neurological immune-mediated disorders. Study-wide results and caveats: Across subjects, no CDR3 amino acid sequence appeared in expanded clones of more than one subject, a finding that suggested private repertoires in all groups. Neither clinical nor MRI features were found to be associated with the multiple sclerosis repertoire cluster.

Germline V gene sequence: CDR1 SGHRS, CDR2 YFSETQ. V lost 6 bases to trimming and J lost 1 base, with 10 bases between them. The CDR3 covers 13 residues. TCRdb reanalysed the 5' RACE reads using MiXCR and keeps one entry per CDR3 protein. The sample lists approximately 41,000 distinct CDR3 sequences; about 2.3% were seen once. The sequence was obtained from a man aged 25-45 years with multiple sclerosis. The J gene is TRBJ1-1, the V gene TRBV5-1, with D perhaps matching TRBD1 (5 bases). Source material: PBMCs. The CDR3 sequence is CASNPTGNTEAFF. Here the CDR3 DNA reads TGCGCCAGCAACCCCACAGGGAACACTGAAGCTTTCTTT.